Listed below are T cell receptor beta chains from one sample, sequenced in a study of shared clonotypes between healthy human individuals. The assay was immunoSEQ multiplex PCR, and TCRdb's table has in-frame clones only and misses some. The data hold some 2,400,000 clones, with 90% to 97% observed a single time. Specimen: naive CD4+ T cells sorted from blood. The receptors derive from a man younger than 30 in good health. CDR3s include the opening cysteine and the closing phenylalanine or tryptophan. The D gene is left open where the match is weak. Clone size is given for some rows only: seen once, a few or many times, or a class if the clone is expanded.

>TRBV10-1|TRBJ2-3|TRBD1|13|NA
CASSTGVGDTQYF
TGCGCCAGCTCCACAGGGGTTGGAGATACGCAGTATTTT
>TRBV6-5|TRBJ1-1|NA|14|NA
CASSYSRWDTEAFF
TGTGCCAGCAGTTACTCGCGTTGGGACACTGAAGCTTTCTTT
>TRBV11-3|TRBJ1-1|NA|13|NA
CASSFDLGTEAFF
TGTGCCAGCAGCTTTGACTTGGGGACTGAAGCTTTCTTT
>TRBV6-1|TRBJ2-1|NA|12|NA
CASSEGGYEQFF
TGTGCCAGCAGTGAAGGGGGTTACGAGCAGTTCTTC
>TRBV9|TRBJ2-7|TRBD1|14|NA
CASSPTGGGDEQYF
TGTGCCAGCAGCCCGACAGGGGGTGGCGACGAGCAGTACTTC
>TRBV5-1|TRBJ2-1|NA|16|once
CASSPSSSPGGDEQFF
TGCGCCAGCAGCCCCAGCTCGTCGCCGGGTGGGGATGAGCAGTTCTTC
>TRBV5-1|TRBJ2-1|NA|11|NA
CASREEVEQFF
TGCGCCAGCAGGGAGGAGGTTGAGCAGTTCTTC
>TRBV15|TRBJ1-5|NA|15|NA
CATSRDLAGVQPQHF
TGTGCCACCAGCAGAGATCTGGCAGGGGTTCAGCCCCAGCATTTT
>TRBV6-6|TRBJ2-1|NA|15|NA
CASSPPGGPYNEQFF
TGTGCCAGCAGTCCACCTGGCGGCCCCTACAATGAGCAGTTCTTC
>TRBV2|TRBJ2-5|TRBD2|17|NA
CASRRISSGPNGETQYF
TGTGCCAGCAGGCGCATTTCTAGCGGGCCTAACGGGGAGACCCAGTACTTC
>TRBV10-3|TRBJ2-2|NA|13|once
CAVSVANTGELFF
TGTGCGGTATCGGTAGCTAACACCGGGGAGCTGTTTTTT
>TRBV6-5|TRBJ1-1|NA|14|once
CASSYGWTNTEAFF
TGTGCCAGCAGTTACGGTTGGACGAACACTGAAGCTTTCTTT
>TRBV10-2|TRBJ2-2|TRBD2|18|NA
CASAPSGSGGPNTGELFF
TGCGCCAGCGCCCCGTCGGGTAGCGGGGGGCCGAACACCGGGGAGCTGTTTTTT
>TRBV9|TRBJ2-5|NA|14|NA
CASSVGTLQETQYF
TGTGCCAGCAGCGTAGGCACACTTCAAGAGACCCAGTACTTC
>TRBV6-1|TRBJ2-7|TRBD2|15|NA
CASRKTGGDTGEQYF
TGTGCCAGCAGAAAAACGGGGGGGGATACGGGCGAGCAGTACTTC
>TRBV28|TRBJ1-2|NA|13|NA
CASSLYPGYSYTF
TGTGCCAGCAGTTTATACCCAGGGTATAGCTACACCTTC
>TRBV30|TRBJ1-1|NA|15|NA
CAWSLSRTANTEAFF
TGTGCCTGGAGTCTTAGTCGGACGGCGAACACTGAAGCTTTCTTT
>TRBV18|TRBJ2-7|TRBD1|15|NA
CASSPRQGGTYEQYF
TGTGCCAGCTCACCGCGACAGGGGGGAACCTACGAGCAGTACTTC
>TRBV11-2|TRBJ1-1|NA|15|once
CASSTRQASNTEAFF
TGTGCCAGCAGCACCCGACAGGCGTCGAACACTGAAGCTTTCTTT
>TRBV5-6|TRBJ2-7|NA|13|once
CASSLAGRYEQYF
TGTGCCAGCAGCTTGGCGGGTCGATACGAGCAGTACTTC
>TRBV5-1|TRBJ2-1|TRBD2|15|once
CASSVPGTSVDEQFF
TGCGCCAGCAGCGTCCCCGGGACTAGCGTGGATGAGCAGTTCTTC
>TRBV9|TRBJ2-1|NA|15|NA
CASSVEVAQYNEQFF
TGTGCCAGCAGCGTAGAGGTAGCGCAATACAATGAGCAGTTCTTC
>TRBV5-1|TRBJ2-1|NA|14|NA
CASSLAWLNNEQFF
TGCGCCAGCAGCTTGGCCTGGCTCAACAATGAGCAGTTCTTC
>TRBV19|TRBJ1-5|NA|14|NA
CASSIVGGDQPQHF
TGTGCCAGTAGTATAGTAGGGGGTGATCAGCCCCAGCATTTT
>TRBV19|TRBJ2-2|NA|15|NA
CASRFQTPNTGELFF
TGTGCCAGTAGATTCCAGACTCCGAACACCGGGGAGCTGTTTTTT
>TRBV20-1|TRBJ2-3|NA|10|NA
CSGDTDTQYF
TGCAGCGGGGACACAGATACGCAGTATTTT
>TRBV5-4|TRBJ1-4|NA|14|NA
CASSSQGDPEKLFF
TGTGCCAGCAGCTCGCAGGGTGACCCTGAAAAACTGTTTTTT
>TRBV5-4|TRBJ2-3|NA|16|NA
CASSLGGTVSTDTQYF
TGTGCCAGCAGCTTGGGGGGGACTGTTAGCACAGATACGCAGTATTTT
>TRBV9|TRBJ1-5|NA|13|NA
CASSVEGAQPQHF
TGTGCCAGCAGCGTAGAAGGTGCTCAGCCCCAGCATTTT
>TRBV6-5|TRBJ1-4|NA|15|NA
CASSRRGAGGEKLFF
TGTGCCAGCAGTCGCCGTGGGGCTGGGGGTGAAAAACTGTTTTTT
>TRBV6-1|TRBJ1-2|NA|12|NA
CASMRGDYGYTF
TGTGCCAGCATGCGAGGTGACTATGGCTACACCTTC
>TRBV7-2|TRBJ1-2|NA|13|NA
CASSLFRGHGYTF
TGTGCCAGCAGCTTATTTCGGGGTCATGGCTACACCTTC
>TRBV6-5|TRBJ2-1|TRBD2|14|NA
CASSRGTSGHEQFF
TGTGCCAGCAGTCGCGGGACTAGCGGCCATGAGCAGTTCTTC
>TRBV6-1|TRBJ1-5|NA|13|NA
CASSLTGDQPQHF
TGTGCCAGCAGTTTGACGGGTGATCAGCCCCAGCATTTT
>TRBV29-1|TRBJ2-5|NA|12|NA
CSVEGGGETQYF
TGCAGCGTTGAGGGGGGTGGAGAGACCCAGTACTTC
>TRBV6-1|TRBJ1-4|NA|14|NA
CASSDPQGDGKLFF
TGCGCCAGCAGTGATCCACAGGGCGATGGAAAACTGTTTTTT
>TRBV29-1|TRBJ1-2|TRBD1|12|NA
CSVVSGGYGYTF
TGCAGCGTTGTTTCAGGGGGCTATGGCTACACCTTC
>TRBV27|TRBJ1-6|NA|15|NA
CASSGRAGTNSPLHF
TGTGCCAGCAGTGGGCGAGCGGGGACTAATTCACCCCTCCACTTT
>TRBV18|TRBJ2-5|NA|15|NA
CASSPQAGRGETQYF
TGTGCCAGCTCACCACAGGCGGGGAGAGGAGAGACCCAGTACTTC
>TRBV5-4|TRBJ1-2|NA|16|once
CASSRNGAGDNYGYTF
TGTGCCAGCAGCCGAAATGGAGCCGGGGATAACTATGGCTACACCTTC
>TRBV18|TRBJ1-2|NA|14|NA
CASSPTVDNYGYTF
TGTGCCAGCTCACCGACGGTAGATAACTATGGCTACACCTTC
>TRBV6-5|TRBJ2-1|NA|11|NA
CASSYTGVQFF
TGTGCCAGCAGTTATACGGGGGTCCAGTTCTTC
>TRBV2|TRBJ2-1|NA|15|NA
CASGGRSGGNNEQFF
TGTGCCAGCGGGGGGCGGAGCGGAGGGAACAATGAGCAGTTCTTC
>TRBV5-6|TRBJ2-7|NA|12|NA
CASRWGSYEQYF
TGTGCCAGCAGGTGGGGATCCTACGAGCAGTACTTC
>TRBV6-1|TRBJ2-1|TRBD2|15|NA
CASSEGSGRYNEQFF
TGTGCCAGCAGTGAGGGGAGCGGGAGGTACAATGAGCAGTTCTTC
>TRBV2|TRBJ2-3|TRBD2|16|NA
CASSKRTSGGIDTQYF
TGTGCCAGCAGTAAACGGACTAGCGGGGGGATAGATACGCAGTATTTT
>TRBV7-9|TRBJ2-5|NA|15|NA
CASSFPGGGVETQYF
TGTGCCAGCAGCTTCCCTGGTGGGGGAGTAGAGACCCAGTACTTC
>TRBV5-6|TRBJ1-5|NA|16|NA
CASSRDGDDRNQPQHF
TGTGCCAGCAGCAGGGACGGTGACGACCGCAATCAGCCCCAGCATTTT
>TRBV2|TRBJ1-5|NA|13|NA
CASSRDSGQPQHF
TGTGCCAGCAGTCGGGATTCTGGGCAGCCCCAGCATTTT
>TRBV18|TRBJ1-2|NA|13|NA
CASSRTENYGYTF
TGTGCCAGCTCACGGACGGAGAACTATGGCTACACCTTC
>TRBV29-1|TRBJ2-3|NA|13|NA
CSVAGLARDTQYF
TGCAGCGTTGCGGGACTGGCGAGAGATACGCAGTATTTT
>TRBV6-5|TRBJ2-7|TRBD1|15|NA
CASSDPGQGAYEQYF
TGTGCCAGCAGCGACCCGGGACAGGGGGCCTACGAGCAGTACTTC
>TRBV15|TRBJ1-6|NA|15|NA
CATSRGGADNSPLHF
TGTGCCACCAGCAGAGGGGGGGCGGATAATTCACCCCTCCACTTT
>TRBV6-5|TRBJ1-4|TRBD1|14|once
CASSPLGRGGKLFF
TGTGCCAGCAGCCCCCTGGGCAGGGGGGGAAAACTGTTTTTT
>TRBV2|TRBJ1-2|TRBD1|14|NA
CASSGTGPNYGYTF
TGTGCCAGCAGTGGGACAGGGCCGAACTATGGCTACACCTTC
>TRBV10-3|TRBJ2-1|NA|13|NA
CAISESEGFEQFF
TGTGCCATCAGTGAGTCGGAAGGTTTTGAGCAGTTCTTC
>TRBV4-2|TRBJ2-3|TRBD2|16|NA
CASSQSSGGGTDTQYF
TGTGCCAGCAGCCAAAGTAGCGGGGGAGGCACAGATACGCAGTATTTT
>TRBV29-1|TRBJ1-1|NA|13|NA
CSVEEARNTEAFF
TGCAGCGTTGAAGAAGCCCGAAACACTGAAGCTTTCTTT